These T cell receptor beta chains were read from a single sample in a study of T cells in Graves' hyperthyroidism and ophthalmopathy. TCRdb analysed the multiplex PCR reads with MiXCR anew, one entry per CDR3 protein. The sample yields some 360,000 distinct CDR3 sequences, over 11% seen once. Material: blood. The receptors derive from a woman aged 55-70 years with Graves' hyperthyroidism. The CDR3 runs from the conserved cysteine through the conserved F or W. Each record gives: V gene, D gene, J gene, clone size, CDR3 protein, CDR3 DNA. A D gene is named only where the DNA matches it firmly. Only part of the rows carry a size: once, few, many, or a class if the clone is expanded.

V gene: TRBV20-1; D gene: -; J gene: TRBJ2-1; clone size: many; CDR3 protein: CSALHFNNEQFF; CDR3 DNA: TGCAGTGCTTTACATTTCAACAATGAGCAGTTCTTC
V gene: TRBV9; D gene: TRBD2; J gene: TRBJ2-5; clone size: -; CDR3 protein: CASSVAGGGLGETQYF; CDR3 DNA: TGTGCCAGCAGCGTAGCCGGGGGGGGGCTTGGAGAGACCCAGTACTTC
V gene: TRBV4-1; D gene: -; J gene: TRBJ1-1; clone size: -; CDR3 protein: CASSQAIRVKESEAFF; CDR3 DNA: TGCGCCAGCAGCCAAGCAATCAGGGTTAAGGAGTCTGAAGCTTTCTTT
V gene: TRBV6-5; D gene: -; J gene: TRBJ1-2; clone size: few; CDR3 protein: CASSYYSRANYGYTF; CDR3 DNA: TGTGCCAGCAGTTACTATTCTAGGGCTAACTATGGCTACACCTTC
V gene: TRBV20-1; D gene: -; J gene: TRBJ1-2; clone size: many; CDR3 protein: CSAHQGRGYGYTF; CDR3 DNA: TGCAGTGCTCATCAGGGGCGGGGGTATGGCTACACCTTC
V gene: TRBV12-3/TRBV12-4; D gene: -; J gene: TRBJ1-1; clone size: -; CDR3 protein: CASGFRDREAFF; CDR3 DNA: TGTGCCAGCGGTTTTCGAGACAGGGAAGCTTTCTTT
V gene: TRBV10-3; D gene: TRBD1; J gene: TRBJ1-5; clone size: -; CDR3 protein: CATTEGQQVNQPQHF; CDR3 DNA: TGTGCCACCACAGAGGGACAGCAAGTCAATCAGCCCCAGCATTTT
V gene: TRBV29-1; D gene: TRBD1; J gene: TRBJ2-6; clone size: -; CDR3 protein: CSVAQGAGANVLTF; CDR3 DNA: TGCAGCGTGGCACAGGGGGCTGGGGCCAACGTCCTGACTTTC
V gene: TRBV27; D gene: TRBD2; J gene: TRBJ2-7; clone size: -; CDR3 protein: CASSFGAGDTYEQYF; CDR3 DNA: TGTGCCAGCAGTTTTGGGGCGGGAGACACCTACGAGCAGTACTTC
V gene: TRBV7-9; D gene: -; J gene: TRBJ2-7; clone size: many; CDR3 protein: CASSLAASLAYEQYF; CDR3 DNA: TGTGCCAGCAGCTTGGCGGCATCTCTGGCCTACGAGCAGTACTTC
V gene: TRBV12-5; D gene: TRBD2; J gene: TRBJ2-3; clone size: many; CDR3 protein: CASGLGGLAGNTDTQYF; CDR3 DNA: TGTGCTAGTGGTTTGGGCGGACTAGCGGGAAACACAGATACGCAGTATTTT
V gene: TRBV12-3/TRBV12-4; D gene: TRBD1; J gene: TRBJ2-7; clone size: -; CDR3 protein: CASRSGTGNYEQYF; CDR3 DNA: TGTGCCAGCAGATCCGGGACAGGGAACTACGAGCAGTACTTC
V gene: TRBV30; D gene: TRBD1; J gene: TRBJ2-2; clone size: once; CDR3 protein: CAWSRRDRVNTGELFF; CDR3 DNA: TGTGCCTGGAGTAGACGGGACAGGGTGAACACCGGGGAGCTGTTTTTT
V gene: TRBV12-3/TRBV12-4; D gene: -; J gene: TRBJ1-1; clone size: few; CDR3 protein: CASNLGLDGAFF; CDR3 DNA: TGTGCCAGCAACCTGGGTTTGGACGGAGCTTTCTTT
V gene: TRBV24-1; D gene: TRBD2; J gene: TRBJ2-7; clone size: many; CDR3 protein: CATSDSRGSSYEQYF; CDR3 DNA: TGTGCCACCAGTGATTCTCGCGGGAGCTCCTACGAGCAGTACTTC
V gene: TRBV11-3; D gene: -; J gene: TRBJ2-3; clone size: many; CDR3 protein: CASSITTGSTQYF; CDR3 DNA: TGTGCCAGCAGCATCACCACAGGGAGTACGCAGTATTTT
V gene: TRBV28; D gene: TRBD2; J gene: TRBJ2-3; clone size: many; CDR3 protein: CASSLLAESTDTQYF; CDR3 DNA: TGTGCCAGCAGTCTACTAGCGGAAAGCACAGATACGCAGTATTTT
V gene: TRBV12-3/TRBV12-4; D gene: -; J gene: TRBJ1-4; clone size: many; CDR3 protein: CASNLRTNEKLFF; CDR3 DNA: TGTGCCAGCAATCTCCGCACCAATGAAAAACTGTTTTTT
V gene: TRBV19; D gene: -; J gene: TRBJ2-2; clone size: -; CDR3 protein: CASSSIGAGELFF; CDR3 DNA: TGTGCCAGTTCGAGTATTGGGGCCGGGGAGCTGTTTTTT
V gene: TRBV10-3; D gene: -; J gene: TRBJ2-1; clone size: -; CDR3 protein: CAISESGGSYNEQFF; CDR3 DNA: TGTGCCATCAGTGAGTCGGGGGGCTCCTACAATGAGCAGTTCTTC
V gene: TRBV15; D gene: -; J gene: TRBJ2-5; clone size: many; CDR3 protein: CATSGRRGPQETQYF; CDR3 DNA: TGTGCCACCAGCGGAAGAAGGGGACCCCAAGAGACCCAGTACTTC
V gene: TRBV28; D gene: TRBD1; J gene: TRBJ2-7; clone size: many; CDR3 protein: CASSLSWVGQGGTYEQYF; CDR3 DNA: TGTGCCAGCAGTTTAAGTTGGGTGGGACAGGGAGGAACCTACGAGCAGTACTTC
V gene: TRBV7-4; D gene: TRBD2; J gene: TRBJ2-1; clone size: -; CDR3 protein: CASIPPCRGDGSQEFF; CDR3 DNA: TGTGCCAGCATCCCCCCCTGCCGGGGGGATGGAAGTCAGGAGTTCTTC
V gene: TRBV7-8; D gene: TRBD1; J gene: TRBJ2-7; clone size: -; CDR3 protein: CASSLTRDRDPYEQYF; CDR3 DNA: TGTGCCAGCAGCTTAACAAGGGACAGGGATCCCTACGAGCAGTACTTC
V gene: TRBV12-3/TRBV12-4; D gene: -; J gene: TRBJ1-1; clone size: few; CDR3 protein: CASSLLAGVAEAFF; CDR3 DNA: TGTGCCAGCAGTTTGCTAGCTGGGGTGGCTGAAGCTTTCTTT
V gene: TRBV7-9; D gene: -; J gene: TRBJ2-1; clone size: many; CDR3 protein: CASGSGDTRSYNEQFF; CDR3 DNA: TGTGCCAGCGGCTCAGGGGACACGCGCTCCTACAATGAGCAGTTCTTC
V gene: TRBV11-2; D gene: -; J gene: TRBJ2-5; clone size: -; CDR3 protein: CASSLGSREETQYF; CDR3 DNA: TGTGCCAGCAGTTTAGGTAGCAGGGAAGAGACTCAGTACTTC
V gene: TRBV3-1; D gene: -; J gene: TRBJ2-3; clone size: many; CDR3 protein: CASSQELVFTDTQYF; CDR3 DNA: TGTGCCAGCAGCCAAGAGCTAGTTTTCACGGATACGCAGTATTTT
V gene: TRBV10-3; D gene: -; J gene: TRBJ2-4; clone size: few; CDR3 protein: CAISDQVAKNIQYF; CDR3 DNA: TGTGCCATCAGTGACCAGGTAGCCAAAAACATTCAGTACTTC
V gene: TRBV20-1; D gene: TRBD2; J gene: TRBJ2-7; clone size: -; CDR3 protein: CSAARGEGPHEQYF; CDR3 DNA: TGCAGTGCTGCACGGGGGGAGGGCCCCCACGAGCAGTACTTC
V gene: TRBV5-1; D gene: -; J gene: TRBJ1-2; clone size: few; CDR3 protein: CASSSTYGYTF; CDR3 DNA: TGCGCCAGCAGCTCCACCTATGGCTACACCTTC
V gene: TRBV14; D gene: TRBD2; J gene: TRBJ2-1; clone size: few; CDR3 protein: CASSQAFGTSGSDEQFF; CDR3 DNA: TGTGCCAGCAGCCAAGCCTTCGGGACTAGCGGGAGCGATGAGCAGTTCTTC
V gene: TRBV16; D gene: TRBD1; J gene: TRBJ1-2; clone size: many; CDR3 protein: CASSQSATGYYGYTF; CDR3 DNA: TGTGCCAGCAGCCAATCGGCGACAGGGTACTATGGCTACACCTTC
V gene: TRBV5-1; D gene: -; J gene: TRBJ2-1; clone size: -; CDR3 protein: CASSPSVGLQQFF; CDR3 DNA: TGCGCCAGCAGCCCCAGCGTAGGCCTACAGCAGTTCTTC
V gene: TRBV3-1; D gene: TRBD2; J gene: TRBJ2-1; clone size: few; CDR3 protein: CASSQRGLAGPGGLNEQFF; CDR3 DNA: TGTGCCAGCAGCCAGAGAGGACTAGCGGGCCCCGGGGGGTTAAATGAGCAGTTCTTC
V gene: TRBV5-1; D gene: -; J gene: TRBJ1-6; clone size: many; CDR3 protein: CASSLSSSYNSPLHF; CDR3 DNA: TGCGCCAGCAGCTTGAGTAGCTCCTATAATTCACCCCTCCACTTT
V gene: TRBV27; D gene: -; J gene: TRBJ1-3; clone size: few; CDR3 protein: CASSPIRGSGNTIYF; CDR3 DNA: TGTGCCAGCAGTCCCATAAGGGGCTCTGGAAACACCATATATTTT
V gene: TRBV7-3; D gene: TRBD1; J gene: TRBJ1-1; clone size: many; CDR3 protein: CASSLHRGATEAFF; CDR3 DNA: TGTGCCAGCAGCTTACACAGGGGGGCCACTGAAGCTTTCTTT
V gene: TRBV20-1; D gene: -; J gene: TRBJ1-1; clone size: many; CDR3 protein: CSARDAGTAAGTEAFF; CDR3 DNA: TGCAGTGCTAGAGATGCGGGGACCGCGGCGGGCACTGAAGCTTTCTTT
V gene: TRBV30; D gene: -; J gene: TRBJ1-2; clone size: few; CDR3 protein: CACQTRGWGGYTF; CDR3 DNA: TGTGCCTGTCAAACTCGGGGATGGGGTGGCTACACCTTC